One and the same sample provided the 4 T cell receptor beta chains below, sequenced in a study of cytomegalovirus exposure and HLA in healthy donors. The PCR used 60 Vbeta and 13 Jbeta primers. TCRdb's table, derived via immunoSEQ multiplex PCR, lists solely in-frame clones and lacks some. The data show around 200,000 clones, 65% to 80% seen once. Sequencing was done on a sample of PBMCs. The receptor set was obtained from a man aged 40-49 years in good health and CMV-seronegative.

The gene calls are TRBV7-2 and TRBJ2-3; TRBD2 matches 8 bases. CDR3 length equals 15 residues. The trim removed 3 bases at V and 4 bases at J, leaving 6 bases unmatched. Germline CDR1 SGHTA, CDR2 FQGNSA. The CDR3 bases are TGTGCCAGCAGCTTCTACGGGAGGGGGGCAGATACGCAGTATTTT. This sequence encodes CASSFYGRGADTQYF.

The CDR3 coding sequence is TGCGCCAGCAGCCAAGGCCCACCGGAGCGTACAGATACGCAGTATTTT. Amino acids: CASSQGPPERTDTQYF. V usage is TRBV4-1 and J usage is TRBJ2-3; D remains ambiguous. With 1 base removed from V and 3 bases from J, the gap between germline ends came to 14 bases. The length of the CDR3 is 16 residues. Germline V gives CDR1 MGHRA, CDR2 YSYEKL.

The chain links TRBV9 to TRBJ1-2; 9 positions agree with TRBD1. The germline V gene has CDR1 SGDLS and CDR2 YYNGEE. J gave up 4 bases and V 5 bases, and 0 bases lay outside the gene matches. This CDR3 has 12 residues. The CDR3 sequence is CASRGQGYGYTF. The CDR3 DNA follows: TGTGCCAGCAGGGGACAGGGCTATGGCTACACCTTC.

This chain connects TRBV5-1 to TRBJ2-1; TRBD2 aligns across 7 bases. CDR3 length equals 14 residues. J lost 6 bases, V lost 4 bases, and 7 bases had no gene match. Per the germline V gene, CDR1 is SGHRS and CDR2 is YFSETQ. The chain's CDR3 is CASSQGGEFNEQFF. The CDR3 nucleotides read TGCGCCAGCAGCCAGGGAGGGGAGTTCAATGAGCAGTTCTTC.